The subject of this entry is one T cell receptor beta chain. The antigen this receptor binds is unknown. One base away there is no much larger clone; base qualities are not given. The method behind the library was the immunoSEQ multiplex PCR assay. DNA from the cultured and isolated CD4+ T cells underwent TCR beta CDR3 sequencing. Per the source publication's procedure: Non-productive TCR sequences were removed, reads were trimmed to the CDR3 region, and CDR3s of at least 7 amino acids were retained. Antigen-specific clonotypes were identified with the MANAFEST web app by comparing expansion in peptide wells against reference cultures. Positive clones required FDR<0.05 expansion versus reference and all other wells, odds ratio above 5, and frequency above 0.1% in two replicate wells. Cross-reactive clonotypes were defined as significantly expanded in SARS-CoV-2 spike wells and in at least one common cold coronavirus spike condition. Levenshtein distance calculated with the stringdist R package was used to assess CDR3 similarity, and unrooted trees were constructed with ape in R 3.6.1. TCRdb retrieved this table from immuneACCESS and kept in-frame rearrangements only. Not all clones are present; in checked studies, unresolved V genes account for under half, and no reason is known for the remainder. That table is the source of V, J and clone size, and D and trimming were worked out from the DNA. The sample table contains more than 35,000 clones; only one count was recorded for around 72% of them. The ten biggest clones cover more than 15% of the sample.

The ViraFEST assay stimulated PBMC with viral peptide pools and then used TCR sequencing to identify antigen-specific CD4+ T cell clonotypes by expansion. After less than 13 days of culture, CD4+ T cells were isolated with the EasySep CD4+ T cell isolation kit. Convalescent patients had PCR-confirmed SARS-CoV-2 infection between March and December 2020, before Alpha, Beta and Delta variants emerged in the United States. Each well held some 1.9 million PBMC cultured in IMDM containing approximately 5.2% human AB serum, roughly 9.6 IU/ml IL-2 and gentamicin, along with around 9.1 ug/ml peptides. On days 3 and 7, half of the culture medium was replaced with fresh IL-2-containing medium. Unless noted otherwise, every peptide stimulation condition was grown in triplicate wells. Using Ficoll-Paque Plus gradient centrifugation, PBMC were separated from whole blood and then either used fresh or cryopreserved at -140C. The overlapping peptide pools covered the spike proteins of SARS-CoV-2 and of the common cold coronaviruses HCoV-NL63, HCoV-OC43 and HCoV-229E. Genomic DNA was extracted from cultured CD4+ T cells with the QIAamp micro DNA kit.

The sample belongs to a study of vaccination effects on CD4 cells after COVID-19 (dated by TCRdb to 2021 to 2024). Notes on the research overall: Participants received two doses of either the BNT162b2 or the mRNA-1273 mRNA SARS-CoV-2 vaccine. Pre-vaccine samples from two convalescent patients were drawn 16 days and one week before the first dose, 142 and 148 days after COVID-19 diagnosis. In both COVID-19 convalescent patients and infection-naive vaccine recipients, the study compared SARS-CoV-2 spike-specific CD4+ TCR repertoires from before mRNA vaccination with those from after it. A total of 10 COVID-19 convalescent patients and a few SARS-CoV-2-naive healthy vaccine recipients were included in the full study. Cultures from other donors in the study were sequenced with the Oncomine TCR Beta short-read assay on an Illumina iSeq 100.

CDR1 and CDR2, looked up from the germline V gene, are KGHSH and LQKENI. Taken from cysteine to phenylalanine, the CDR3 has 17 residues. The kept DNA is CDR3 alone, 51 bases in frame from the first base. The V end gives up 5 bases and the J end 5 bases, leaving 12 bases in the junction not matched to a gene. Here is what the overall study found, with its caveats: Both infection-induced and vaccine-induced clones contracted markedly at late post-vaccination timepoints, which is consistent with waning T cell responses. In convalescent patients, the post-vaccine spike-reactive repertoire consisted mainly of new vaccine-induced clones, largely distinct from infection-induced clones. The study was limited by a small number of convalescent patients, and early post-infection timepoints were lacking.

The receptor's source is a human donor who had a prior SARS-CoV-2 infection. The V gene is TRBV18 and the J gene is TRBJ2-2; the junction holds 9 bases that match TRBD1. This specimen consisted of CD4+ T cells from PBMCs cultured with HCoV-NL63 spike peptides, obtained before COVID-19 vaccination. In the paper's terms, the cell subset or site label means: HCoV-NL63 spike overlapping peptide pool stimulation. The CDR3 loop reads CASSSTPGQGSTGELFF. The DNA is as follows: TGTGCCAGCTCATCTACCCCGGGACAGGGTAGTACCGGGGAGCTGTTTTTT.